The clone carrying this T cell receptor (beta chain) was seen only once. Its matching antigen is unknown. All patients were mismatch repair deficient, assessed by either PCR or immunohistochemistry. TCR sequencing covered a few patients who responded to pembrolizumab. CDR3 size: 14 residues. Trimming stripped 5 bases from V and 0 bases from J, with 8 bases between. CDR1 is SGHTA and CDR2 is FQGNSA in the germline V gene. This sample is part of a study of PD-1 blockade in mismatch repair-deficient tumors. Study-wide context: Patients had approximately 12 mismatch repair-deficient cancer types, all previously treated and progressing.

Study-level findings and limits: Tumor-resident clones, often absent from pretreatment blood, expanded after pembrolizumab and then contracted.

Sequencing used immunoSEQ multiplex PCR; TCRdb keeps in-frame clones, though not all of them. Of roughly 110,000 clones in the sample, about 74% are singletons; the top ten hold roughly 4.5%. The sample here was peripheral blood, taken approximately 64 weeks after starting pembrolizumab. The sequence came from an adult with mismatch repair-deficient cancer. This sequence joins TRBV7-2 and TRBJ1-3, with no clear D. In nucleotides, the CDR3 is TGTGCCAGCAGCCCCTCGAACTCTGGAAACACCATATATTTT. Its protein product is CASSPSNSGNTIYF. The complete variable domain, with remaining parts taken from reference TRBV7-2 and TRBJ1-3, reads GAGVSQSPSNKVTEKGKDVELRCDPISGHTALYWYRQSLGQGLEFLIYFQGNSAPDKSGLPSDRFSAERTGGSVSTLTIQRTQQEDSAVYLCASSPSNSGNTIYFGEGSWLTVV.